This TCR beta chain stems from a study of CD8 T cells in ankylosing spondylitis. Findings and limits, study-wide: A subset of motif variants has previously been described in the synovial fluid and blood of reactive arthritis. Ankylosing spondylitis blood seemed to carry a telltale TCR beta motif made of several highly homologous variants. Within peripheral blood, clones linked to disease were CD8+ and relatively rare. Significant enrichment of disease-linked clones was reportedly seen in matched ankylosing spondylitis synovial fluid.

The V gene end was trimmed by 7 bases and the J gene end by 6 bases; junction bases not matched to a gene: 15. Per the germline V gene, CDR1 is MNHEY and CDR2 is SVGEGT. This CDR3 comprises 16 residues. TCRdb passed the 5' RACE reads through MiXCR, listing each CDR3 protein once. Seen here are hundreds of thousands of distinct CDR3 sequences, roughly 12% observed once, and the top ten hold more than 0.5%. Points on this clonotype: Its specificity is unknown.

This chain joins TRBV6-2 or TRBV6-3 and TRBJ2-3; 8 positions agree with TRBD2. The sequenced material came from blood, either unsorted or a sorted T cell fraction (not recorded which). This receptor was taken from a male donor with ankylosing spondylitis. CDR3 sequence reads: CASTDLETSVWDTQYF. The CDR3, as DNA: TGTGCCAGCACCGACCTCGAGACTAGCGTTTGGGATACGCAGTATTTT.